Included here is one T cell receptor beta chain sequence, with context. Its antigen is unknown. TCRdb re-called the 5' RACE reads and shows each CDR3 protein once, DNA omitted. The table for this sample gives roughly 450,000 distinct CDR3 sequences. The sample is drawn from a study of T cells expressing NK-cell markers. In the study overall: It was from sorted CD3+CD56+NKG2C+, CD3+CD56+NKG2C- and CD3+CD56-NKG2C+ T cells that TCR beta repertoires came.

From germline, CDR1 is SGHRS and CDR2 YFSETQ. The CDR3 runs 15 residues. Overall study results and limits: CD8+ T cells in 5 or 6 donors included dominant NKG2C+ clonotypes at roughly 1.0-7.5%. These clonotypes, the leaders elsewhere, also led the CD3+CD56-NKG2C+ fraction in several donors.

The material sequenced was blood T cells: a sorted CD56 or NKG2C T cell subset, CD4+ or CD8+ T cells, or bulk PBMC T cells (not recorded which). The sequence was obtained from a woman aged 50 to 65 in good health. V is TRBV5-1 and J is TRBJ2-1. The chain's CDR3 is CASSGSAIEPKEQFF. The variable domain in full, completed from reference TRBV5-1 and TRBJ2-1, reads KAGVTQTPRYLIKTRGQQVTLSCSPISGHRSVSWYQQTPGQGLQFLFEYFSETQRNKGNFPGRFSGRQFSNSRSEMNVSTLELGDSALYLCASSGSAIEPKEQFFGPGTRLTVL.